Listed below are T cell receptor beta chains from one sample, sequenced in a study of Tregs in tolerant kidney transplant recipients. The repertoire was sequenced with immunoSEQ multiplex PCR; TCRdb's copy has only in-frame clones and lacks some. The sample records 200,000 to 300,000 clones, roughly 84% being singletons. Material: CD4+ T cells from blood. All receptors come from a human donor in good health. Both conserved end residues are part of each CDR3. Fields, in order: J gene, clone size, D gene, V gene, CDR3 DNA, CDR3 protein. The D gene is left open where the match is weak. Not every row has a clone size; where given, it reads once, few, many or a size class.

>TRBJ1-2|NA|TRBD1|TRBV6-6
TGTGCCAGCAGTTACCCCTCGGACAGGGGGAGCGATGGCTACACCTTC
CASSYPSDRGSDGYTF
>TRBJ1-5|NA|NA|TRBV18
TGTGCCAGCTCACCAGAACAGGGCCGGCAGCCCCAGCATTTT
CASSPEQGRQPQHF
>TRBJ1-5|NA|NA|TRBV7-9
TGTGCCAGCAGCCCAACCCAGTATAGCAATCAGCCCCAGCATTTT
CASSPTQYSNQPQHF
>TRBJ2-7|NA|TRBD2|TRBV29-1
TGCAGCGTTGAGGGGCTAGCGGGGTCCGGCACCTACGAGCAGTACTTC
CSVEGLAGSGTYEQYF
>TRBJ2-7|NA|NA|TRBV21-1
TGTGCCAGCAGGGGGGTCTACGAGCAGTACTTC
CASRGVYEQYF
>TRBJ2-7|NA|NA|TRBV11-1
TGTGCCAGCAGCCGCCAAATAGAGGGCTACGAGCAGTACTTC
CASSRQIEGYEQYF
>TRBJ2-7|NA|NA|TRBV5-6
TGTGCCAGCAGCAAAGAAACGGGGAAGGGAGAGAAGCAGTACTTC
CASSKETGKGEKQYF
>TRBJ1-2|NA|NA|TRBV7-3
TGTGCCAGCAGCTTAGGAGAGAACTATGGCTACACCTTC
CASSLGENYGYTF
>TRBJ2-5|NA|TRBD2|TRBV5-1
TGCGCCAGCAGCTTGGTGGCTAGCGGGGGTCGAGAGACCCAGTACTTC
CASSLVASGGRETQYF
>TRBJ1-2|NA|NA|TRBV18
TGTGCCAGCTCACCAGAGGGAACCGGTCCCTATGGCTACACCTTC
CASSPEGTGPYGYTF
>TRBJ1-1|NA|NA|TRBV18
TGTGCCAGCTCACCACCCCTATTGAATTCCGGCCCAACAGCTTTCTTT
CASSPPLLNSGPTAFF
>TRBJ2-7|NA|TRBD2|TRBV15
TGTGCCACCAGCGGGCCCGGGACTAGCGGGAGTCGCTACGAGCAGTACTTC
CATSGPGTSGSRYEQYF
>TRBJ1-2|NA|NA|TRBV21-1
TGTGCCAGCAGCAAAGTGAGGGCAACGACGGGCTATGGCTACACCTTC
CASSKVRATTGYGYTF
>TRBJ1-5|NA|NA|TRBV18
TGTGCCAGCTCAGCGACCGCAGGGAACCAGCCCCAGCATTTT
CASSATAGNQPQHF
>TRBJ1-2|NA|NA|TRBV29-1
TGCAGCGTTGAAGAGGGGGGGGGAGGCTACACCTTC
CSVEEGGGGYTF
>TRBJ2-6|few|NA|TRBV11-2
TGTGCCAGCAGCCTCCGGTTTGTATCGTCTGGGGCCAACGTCCTGACTTTC
CASSLRFVSSGANVLTF
>TRBJ1-1|NA|TRBD1|TRBV5-1
TGCGCCAGCAGCTGGACAGGGGGCGCGGGCACTGAAGCTTTCTTT
CASSWTGGAGTEAFF
>TRBJ1-5|NA|NA|TRBV18
TGTGCCAGCTCACCACCGGGACGGGAGAATCAGCCCCAGCATTTT
CASSPPGRENQPQHF
>TRBJ2-3|NA|TRBD2|TRBV9
TGTGCCAGCAGCGTAGCTAGCGGGGTTCTGCGGGATACGCAGTATTTT
CASSVASGVLRDTQYF
>TRBJ1-3|NA|NA|TRBV19
TGTGCCAGTAGAGATACCGGCTCTGGAAACACCATATATTTT
CASRDTGSGNTIYF
>TRBJ1-5|NA|TRBD1|TRBV19
TGTGCCAGTAGCCCAACCGGGACAGGGGGCAATCAGCCCCAGCATTTT
CASSPTGTGGNQPQHF
>TRBJ1-5|NA|NA|TRBV30
TGTGCCTGGAGTGTACGGAGGGTCGGGAATCAGCCCCAGCATTTT
CAWSVRRVGNQPQHF
>TRBJ1-2|few|NA|TRBV11-3
TGTGCCAGCACCCTAGATTCGGCCCGCGGCATAGGCTACACCTTC
CASTLDSARGIGYTF
>TRBJ2-6|NA|TRBD2|TRBV27
TGTGCCAGCAGTTCTACCCTGGGAGGGACCGGGGCCAACGTCCTGACTTTC
CASSSTLGGTGANVLTF
>TRBJ2-2|NA|NA|TRBV6-5
TGTGCCAGCAGTTACCAGGGTGCCGGGGAGCTGTTTTTT
CASSYQGAGELFF
>TRBJ1-6|NA|TRBD1|TRBV6-1
TGTGCCAGCAGTGAGCGACAGGGAAGGGGCTCCTATAATTCACCCCTCCACTTT
CASSERQGRGSYNSPLHF
>TRBJ1-1|NA|TRBD1|TRBV6-1
TGTGCCAGCAGGGGACAGTTGAACACTGAAGCTTTCTTT
CASRGQLNTEAFF
>TRBJ2-1|NA|TRBD2|TRBV4-1
TGCGCCAGCAGCCAACGATATAGCGGGGGGGCCTACAATGAGCAGTTCTTC
CASSQRYSGGAYNEQFF
>TRBJ2-3|NA|NA|TRBV11-3
TGTGCCAGCAGCTTAGAGTCGGACAGCGTCACAGATACGCAGTATTTT
CASSLESDSVTDTQYF
>TRBJ2-1|NA|TRBD2|TRBV11-2
TGTGCCAGCAGCTCCACGGGCGGGAGAGGGAACAATGAGCAGTTCTTC
CASSSTGGRGNNEQFF
>TRBJ2-5|NA|NA|TRBV6-1
TGTGCCAGCAGTGAAAGAGGCCGGCCGCAGGGAGAGACCCAGTACTTC
CASSERGRPQGETQYF
>TRBJ2-7|NA|TRBD2|TRBV6-5
TGTGCCAGCAGCCGTAAGCGGGAGGAGTCCTACGAGCAGTACTTC
CASSRKREESYEQYF
>TRBJ1-6|NA|NA|TRBV29-1
TGCAGCGTTAGGGGGGGGCCGGATAATTCACCCCTCCACTTT
CSVRGGPDNSPLHF
>TRBJ2-2|once|TRBD1|TRBV5-4
TGTGCCAGCAGCTTGGGCGGGACAGGGGGTCCAGGGGAGCTGTTTTTT
CASSLGGTGGPGELFF
>TRBJ2-5|NA|NA|TRBV30
TGTGCCCGGAGAAGGGGCCCTGGAGAGACCCAGTACTTC
CARRRGPGETQYF
>TRBJ2-5|NA|NA|TRBV7-9
TGTGCCAGCAGCTTAGGCGACAGCCTCGGGGAGACCCAGTACTTC
CASSLGDSLGETQYF
>TRBJ1-4|NA|NA|TRBV27
TGTGCCAGCAGCCCCGGGACGGTTAATGAAAAACTGTTTTTT
CASSPGTVNEKLFF
>TRBJ2-1|NA|NA|TRBV11-3
TGTGCCAGCAGCTTACGGGGGACCCCGTTCTACAATGAGCAGTTCTTC
CASSLRGTPFYNEQFF
>TRBJ2-1|NA|NA|TRBV9
TGTGCCAGCAGCATCCTTGGACACCCGAGCTCCTACAATGAGCAGTTCTTC
CASSILGHPSSYNEQFF
>TRBJ1-1|few|NA|TRBV5-4
TGTGCCAGCAGCCCCCGGTTGGAGACTGAAGCTTTCTTT
CASSPRLETEAFF
>TRBJ2-7|NA|NA|TRBV18
TGTGCCAGCTCACCTAGCATGGTCTACGAGCAGTACTTC
CASSPSMVYEQYF
>TRBJ2-7|NA|NA|TRBV5-1
TGCGCCAGCAGCTTGAACAGTTACGAGCAGTACTTC
CASSLNSYEQYF
>TRBJ1-1|NA|NA|TRBV30
TGTGCCTGGATGAGGGGGGGGAACACTGAAGCTTTCTTT
CAWMRGGNTEAFF
>TRBJ1-1|NA|TRBD1|TRBV10-3
TGTGCCATCAGTACAGGGGGTAAAAACACTGAAGCTTTCTTT
CAISTGGKNTEAFF
>TRBJ1-1|NA|TRBD1|TRBV5-1
TGCGCCAGCAGCCCAAGGACAGGGGGAATGAACACTGAAGCTTTCTTT
CASSPRTGGMNTEAFF
>TRBJ1-1|few|NA|TRBV18
TGTGCCAGCTCAATCAATACAGCACGTGAAGCTTTCTTT
CASSINTAREAFF
>TRBJ2-1|NA|NA|TRBV10-3
TGTGCCATCAGGCAGGGAGCTACAAATGAGCAGTTCTTC
CAIRQGATNEQFF
>TRBJ1-6|NA|NA|TRBV5-6
TGTGCCAGCAGCTCCGGTGGAGGTCCCAATAATTCACCCCTCCACTTT
CASSSGGGPNNSPLHF
>TRBJ1-3|NA|NA|TRBV7-3
TGTGCCAGCAGCTTAGTCCCTGGAAACACCATATATTTT
CASSLVPGNTIYF
>TRBJ1-5|NA|NA|TRBV7-8
TGTGCCAGCAGGATCCTAATGGCCCTCAGTCAGCCCCAGCATTTT
CASRILMALSQPQHF
>TRBJ1-2|NA|TRBD1|TRBV20-1
TGCAGCGCAAACAGGGGAGATGGCTACACCTTC
CSANRGDGYTF
>TRBJ1-1|NA|NA|TRBV10-1
TGCGCCAGCAGGATGACAATCTCTGATACTGAAGCTTTCTTT
CASRMTISDTEAFF
>TRBJ1-1|NA|NA|TRBV7-9
TGTGCCAGCAGCTTCCGGAGCTCGAACACTGAAGCTTTCTTT
CASSFRSSNTEAFF
>TRBJ2-4|NA|NA|TRBV25-1
TGTGCAGACGCAGGAGCCAAAAACATTCAGTACTTC
CADAGAKNIQYF